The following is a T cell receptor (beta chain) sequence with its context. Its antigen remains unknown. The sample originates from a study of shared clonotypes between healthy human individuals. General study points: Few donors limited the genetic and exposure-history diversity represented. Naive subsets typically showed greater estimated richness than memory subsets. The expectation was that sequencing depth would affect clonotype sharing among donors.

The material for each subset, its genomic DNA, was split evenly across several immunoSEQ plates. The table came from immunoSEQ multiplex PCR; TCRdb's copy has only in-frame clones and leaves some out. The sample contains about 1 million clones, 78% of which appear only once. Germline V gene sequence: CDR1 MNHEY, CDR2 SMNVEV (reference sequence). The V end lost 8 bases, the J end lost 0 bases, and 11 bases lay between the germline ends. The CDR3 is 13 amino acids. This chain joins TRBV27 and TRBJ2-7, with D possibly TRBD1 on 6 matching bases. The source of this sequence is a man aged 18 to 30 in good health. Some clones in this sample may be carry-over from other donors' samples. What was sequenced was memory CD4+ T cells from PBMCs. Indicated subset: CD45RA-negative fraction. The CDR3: CASSTDSSYEQYF. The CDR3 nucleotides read TGTGCCAGCTCCACGGACAGCTCCTACGAGCAGTACTTC.